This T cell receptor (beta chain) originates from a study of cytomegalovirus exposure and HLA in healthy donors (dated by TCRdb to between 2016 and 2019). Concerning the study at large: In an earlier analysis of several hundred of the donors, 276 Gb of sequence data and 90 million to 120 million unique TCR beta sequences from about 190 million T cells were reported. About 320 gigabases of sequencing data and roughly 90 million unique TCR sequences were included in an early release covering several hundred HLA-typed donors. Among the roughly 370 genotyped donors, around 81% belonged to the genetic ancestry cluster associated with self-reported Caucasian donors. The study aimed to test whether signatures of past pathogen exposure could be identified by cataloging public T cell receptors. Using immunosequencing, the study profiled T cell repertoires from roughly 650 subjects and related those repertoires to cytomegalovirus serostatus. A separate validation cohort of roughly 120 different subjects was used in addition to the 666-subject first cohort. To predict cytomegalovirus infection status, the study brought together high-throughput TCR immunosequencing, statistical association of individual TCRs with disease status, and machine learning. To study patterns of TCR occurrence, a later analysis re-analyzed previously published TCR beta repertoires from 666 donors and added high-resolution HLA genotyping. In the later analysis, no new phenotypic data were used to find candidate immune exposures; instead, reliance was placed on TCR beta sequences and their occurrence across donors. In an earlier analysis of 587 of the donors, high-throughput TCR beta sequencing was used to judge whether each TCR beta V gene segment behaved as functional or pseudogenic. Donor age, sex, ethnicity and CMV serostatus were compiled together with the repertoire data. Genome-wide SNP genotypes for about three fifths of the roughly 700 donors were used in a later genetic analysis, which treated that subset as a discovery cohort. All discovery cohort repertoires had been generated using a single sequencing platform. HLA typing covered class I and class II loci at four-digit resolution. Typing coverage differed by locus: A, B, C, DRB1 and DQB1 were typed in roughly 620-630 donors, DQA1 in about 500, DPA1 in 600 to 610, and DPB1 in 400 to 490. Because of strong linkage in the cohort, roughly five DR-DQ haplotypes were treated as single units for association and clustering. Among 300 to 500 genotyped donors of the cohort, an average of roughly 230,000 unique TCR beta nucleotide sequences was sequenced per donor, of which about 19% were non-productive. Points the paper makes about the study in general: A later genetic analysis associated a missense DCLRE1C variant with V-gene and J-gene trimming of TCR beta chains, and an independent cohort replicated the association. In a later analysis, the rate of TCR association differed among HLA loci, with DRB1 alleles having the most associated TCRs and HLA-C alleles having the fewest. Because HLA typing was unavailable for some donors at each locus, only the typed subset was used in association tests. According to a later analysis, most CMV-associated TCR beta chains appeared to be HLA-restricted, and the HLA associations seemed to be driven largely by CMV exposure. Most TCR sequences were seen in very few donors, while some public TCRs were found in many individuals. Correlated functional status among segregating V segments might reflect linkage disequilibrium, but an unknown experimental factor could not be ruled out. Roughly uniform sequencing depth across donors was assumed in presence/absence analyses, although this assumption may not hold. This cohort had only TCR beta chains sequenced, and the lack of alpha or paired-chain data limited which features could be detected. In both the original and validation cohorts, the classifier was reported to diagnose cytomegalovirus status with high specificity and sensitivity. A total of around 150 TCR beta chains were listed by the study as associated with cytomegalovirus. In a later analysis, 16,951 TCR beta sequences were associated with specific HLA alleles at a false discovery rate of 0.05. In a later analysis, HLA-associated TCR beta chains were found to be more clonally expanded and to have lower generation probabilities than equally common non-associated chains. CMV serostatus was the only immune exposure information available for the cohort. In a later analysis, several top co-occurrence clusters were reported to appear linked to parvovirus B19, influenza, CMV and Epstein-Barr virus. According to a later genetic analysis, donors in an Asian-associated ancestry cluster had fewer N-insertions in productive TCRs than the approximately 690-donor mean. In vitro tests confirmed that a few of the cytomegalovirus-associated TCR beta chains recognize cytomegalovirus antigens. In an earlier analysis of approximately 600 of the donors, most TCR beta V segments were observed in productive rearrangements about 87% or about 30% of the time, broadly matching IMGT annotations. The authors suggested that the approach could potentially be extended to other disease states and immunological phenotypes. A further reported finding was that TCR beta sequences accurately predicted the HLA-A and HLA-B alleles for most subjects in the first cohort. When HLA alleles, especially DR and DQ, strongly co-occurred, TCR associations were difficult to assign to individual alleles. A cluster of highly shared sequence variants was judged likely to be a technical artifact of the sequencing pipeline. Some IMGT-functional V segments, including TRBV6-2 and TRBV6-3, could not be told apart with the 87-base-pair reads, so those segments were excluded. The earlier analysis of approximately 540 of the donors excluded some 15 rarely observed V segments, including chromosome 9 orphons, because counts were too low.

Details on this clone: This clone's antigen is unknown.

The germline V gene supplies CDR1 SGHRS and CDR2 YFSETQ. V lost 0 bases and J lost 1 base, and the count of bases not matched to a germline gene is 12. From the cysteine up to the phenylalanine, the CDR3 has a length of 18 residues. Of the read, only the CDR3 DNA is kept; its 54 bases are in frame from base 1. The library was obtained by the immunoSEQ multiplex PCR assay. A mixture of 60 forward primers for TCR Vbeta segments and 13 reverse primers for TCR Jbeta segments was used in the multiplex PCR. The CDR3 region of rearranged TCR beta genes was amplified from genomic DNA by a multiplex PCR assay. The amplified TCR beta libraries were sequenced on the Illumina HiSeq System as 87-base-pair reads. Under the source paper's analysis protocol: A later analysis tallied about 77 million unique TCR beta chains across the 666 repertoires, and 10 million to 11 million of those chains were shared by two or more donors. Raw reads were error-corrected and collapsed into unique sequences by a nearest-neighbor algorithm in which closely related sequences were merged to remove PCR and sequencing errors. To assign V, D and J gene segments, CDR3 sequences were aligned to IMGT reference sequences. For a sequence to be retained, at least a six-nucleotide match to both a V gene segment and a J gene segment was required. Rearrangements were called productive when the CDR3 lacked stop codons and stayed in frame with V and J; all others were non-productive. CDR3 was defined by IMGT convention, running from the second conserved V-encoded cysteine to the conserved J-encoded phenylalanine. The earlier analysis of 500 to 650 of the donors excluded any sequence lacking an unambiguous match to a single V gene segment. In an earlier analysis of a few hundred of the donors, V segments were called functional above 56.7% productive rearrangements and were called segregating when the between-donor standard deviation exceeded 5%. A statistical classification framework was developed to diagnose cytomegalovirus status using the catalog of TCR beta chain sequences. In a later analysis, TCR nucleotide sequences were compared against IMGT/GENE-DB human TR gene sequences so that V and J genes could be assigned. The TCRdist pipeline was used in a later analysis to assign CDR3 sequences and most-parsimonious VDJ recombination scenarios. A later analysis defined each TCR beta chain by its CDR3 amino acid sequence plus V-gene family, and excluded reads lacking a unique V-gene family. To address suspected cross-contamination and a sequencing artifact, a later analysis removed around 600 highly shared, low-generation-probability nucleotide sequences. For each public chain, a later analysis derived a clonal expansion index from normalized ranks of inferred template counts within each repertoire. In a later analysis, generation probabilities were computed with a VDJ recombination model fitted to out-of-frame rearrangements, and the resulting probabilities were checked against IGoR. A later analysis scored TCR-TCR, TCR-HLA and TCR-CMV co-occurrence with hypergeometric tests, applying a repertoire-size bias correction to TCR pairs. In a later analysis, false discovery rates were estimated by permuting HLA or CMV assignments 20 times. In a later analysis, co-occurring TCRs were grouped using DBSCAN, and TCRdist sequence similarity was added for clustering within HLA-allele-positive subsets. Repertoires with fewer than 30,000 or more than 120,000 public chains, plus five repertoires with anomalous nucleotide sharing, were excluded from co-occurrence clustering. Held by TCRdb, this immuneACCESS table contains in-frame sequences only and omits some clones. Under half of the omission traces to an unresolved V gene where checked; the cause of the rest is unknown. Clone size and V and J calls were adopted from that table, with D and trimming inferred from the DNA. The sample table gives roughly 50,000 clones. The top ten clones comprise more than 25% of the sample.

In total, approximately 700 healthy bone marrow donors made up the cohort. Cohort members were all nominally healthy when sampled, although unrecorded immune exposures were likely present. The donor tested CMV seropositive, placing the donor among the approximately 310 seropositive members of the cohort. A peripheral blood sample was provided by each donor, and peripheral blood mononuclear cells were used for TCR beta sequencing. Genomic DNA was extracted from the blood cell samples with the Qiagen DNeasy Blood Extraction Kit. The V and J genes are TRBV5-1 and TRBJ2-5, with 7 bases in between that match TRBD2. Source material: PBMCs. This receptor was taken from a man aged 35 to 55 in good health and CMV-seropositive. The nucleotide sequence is TGCGCCAGCAGCTTGGTTCTTAGGTGGCGGGAGTCCCAAGAGACCCAGTACTTC. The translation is CASSLVLRWRESQETQYF.